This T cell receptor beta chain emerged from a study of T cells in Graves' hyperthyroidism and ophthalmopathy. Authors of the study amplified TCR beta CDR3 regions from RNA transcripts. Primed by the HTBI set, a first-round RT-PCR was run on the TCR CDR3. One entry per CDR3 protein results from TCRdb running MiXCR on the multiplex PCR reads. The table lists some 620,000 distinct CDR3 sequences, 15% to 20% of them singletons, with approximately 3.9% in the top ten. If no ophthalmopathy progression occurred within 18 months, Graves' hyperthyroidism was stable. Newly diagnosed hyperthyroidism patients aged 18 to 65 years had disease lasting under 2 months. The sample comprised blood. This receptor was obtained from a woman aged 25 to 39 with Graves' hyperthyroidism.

The chain's CDR3 is CASSYSPGGSSSNEQFF. CDR3 coding DNA: TGTGCCAGCAGCTACTCCCCGGGAGGGAGTAGTTCCAATGAGCAGTTCTTC. The gene calls are TRBV7-9 and TRBJ2-1; 8 nucleotides line up with TRBD2. The CDR3 contains 17 residues. Trimming cost V 4 bases and J 6 bases; bases outside gene matches: 14. Germline V gene lookup returns CDR1 SEHNR and CDR2 FQNEAQ (reference sequence).